These 21 T cell receptor beta chains originate from one sample sequenced in a study of control samples from healthy donors and cancer patients. Data came from immunoSEQ multiplex PCR; TCRdb stores just in-frame clones and leaves some out. The sample includes 85,000 to 110,000 clones, roughly 90% of them seen just once. Sequencing was done on a sample of PBMCs. These receptor sequences come from a man between 60 and 75 years old with lung cancer.

J is TRBJ2-1 and V is TRBV5-1; D is possibly TRBD1 or TRBD2 (6 bases each). V was pared by 0 bases and J by 7 bases, with 14 bases between. Germline lookup yields CDR1 SGHRS and CDR2 YFSETQ. This CDR3 has 15 amino acids. CDR3 sequence: CASSLDGGQDNEQFF. CDR3 DNA sequence: TGCGCCAGCAGCTTGGACGGGGGCCAGGATAATGAGCAGTTCTTC.

The chain couples TRBV7-6 to TRBJ1-6; possibly TRBD1 for D (5 bases). Germline V gene sequence: CDR1 SGHVS, CDR2 FNYEAQ. V shed 3 bases and J shed 12 bases, with 24 bases lying between them. CDR3 length: 17 residues. The CDR3 DNA sequence: TGTGCCAGCAGCTTGGGGGGTCGGCAGCCCATAACTGTACCCCTCCACTTT. Translated, it gives CASSLGGRQPITVPLHF.

The rearrangement links TRBV10-2 to TRBJ2-7, with D unresolved. This CDR3 comprises 12 residues. Germline V gene data show CDR1 as WSHSY and CDR2 as SAAADI. Deletions cut 4 bases from V and 3 bases from J, with 7 bases between. The CDR3 loop is CASSAGVYEQYV. CDR3 nucleotides: TGCGCCAGCAGTGCGGGTGTCTACGAGCAGTACGTC.

The chain combines TRBV7-2 with TRBJ1-5; no definite D call. Germline V gene sequence: CDR1 SGHTA, CDR2 FQGNSA. The CDR3 has 12 amino acids. The ends were cut back, 6 bases at V and 0 bases at J, with 3 bases in the middle. The CDR3: CASRLSNQPQHF. The CDR3 nucleotides are TGTGCCAGCAGACTTAGCAATCAGCCCCAGCATTTT.

This clone was seen only once. The gene calls are TRBV18 and TRBJ2-2; no clear D gene. The CDR3 contains 14 residues. CDR1 is KGHSH and CDR2 is LQKENI in the germline V gene. V lost 5 bases to trimming and J lost 1 base, with 8 bases between them. CDR3 sequence (DNA): TGTGCCAGCTCAAGTAGTGGGAACACCGGGGAGCTGTTTTTT. It is translated as CASSSSGNTGELFF.

The CDR3 sequence: CASSAKGTGELFF. CDR3 bases: TGTGCCAGCAGTGCCAAAGGCACCGGGGAGCTGTTTTTT. V and J are TRBV25-1 and TRBJ2-2; no reliable D call. The CDR3 contains 13 residues. Germline lookup yields CDR1 MGHDK and CDR2 SYGVNS. V was cut by 4 bases and J by 4 bases, with 7 bases left in between. The full variable domain, in which reference TRBV25-1 and TRBJ2-2 provide the parts outside the CDR3, is EADIYQTPRYLVIGTGKKITLECSQTMGHDKMYWYQQDPGMELHLIHYSYGVNSTEKGDLSSESTVSRIRTEHFPLTLESARPSHTSQYLCASSAKGTGELFFGEGSRLTVL.

Turning to this clone: An end of the junction differs from the germline gene, which may be a read error. The V gene is TRBV10-3, the J gene TRBJ2-1; TRBD2 might be the D (7 bases). The CDR3 is made up of 14 amino acids. Germline V gene data show CDR1 as ENHRY and CDR2 as SYGVKD. Here the CDR3 DNA reads TGTGCCATCAGAGAGTTTGCGGGGGCAAATGAGCAGTTCTTC. Its translation: CAIREFAGANEQFF.

The chain couples TRBV5-1 to TRBJ2-7, with TRBD1 matching 9 bases. Germline V lookup: CDR1 SGHRS, CDR2 YFSETQ. J was trimmed by 6 bases and V by 5 bases; bases with no gene match: 6. The CDR3 length is 13 residues. The CDR3 region is CASSRDRDREQYF. CDR3 in DNA: TGCGCCAGCAGTCGGGACAGGGACCGCGAGCAGTACTTC.

This clone was observed a few times. The chain has TRBV7-9 and TRBJ2-7; the D gene is possibly TRBD1 (6 bases). Germline V lookup: CDR1 SEHNR, CDR2 FQNEAQ (reference sequence). CDR3 length: 16 amino acids. Trimming pared 6 bases from V and 4 bases from J, leaving 22 bases between. DNA for the CDR3: TGTGCCAGCAGTTCACAGGGTCTGGGGAAAGGGTACGAGCAGTACGTC. This sequence encodes CASSSQGLGKGYEQYV.

This rearrangement joins TRBV5-1 to TRBJ2-7, with D perhaps matching TRBD1 (5 bases). The CDR3 contains 13 residues. Trimming took off 2 bases at V and 5 bases at J, with 11 bases between the two ends. Germline CDR1 is SGHRS and CDR2 is YFSETQ. CDR3 residues: CASSFGRANEQYF. Here the CDR3 DNA reads TGCGCCAGCAGCTTTGGCAGGGCTAACGAGCAGTACTTC.

The chain uses TRBV11-3 and TRBJ1-1; D might be TRBD1 (5 bases). Germline V gene data show CDR1 as SGHNT and CDR2 as YENEEA. Trimming left V 5 bases short and J 4 bases short, with 20 bases between. The CDR3 is made up of 16 amino acids. The chain's CDR3 is CASSQSFQGRGTEAFF. The CDR3, as DNA: TGTGCCAGCAGCCAGAGTTTCCAGGGAAGGGGCACTGAAGCTTTCTTT.

V and J are TRBV2 and TRBJ1-5; D unclear. Trimming cost V 3 bases and J 11 bases, with 14 bases left between them. This CDR3 spans 13 amino acids. Germline values: CDR1 SNHLY, CDR2 FYNNEI. The CDR3 protein is CASSDEGHVAQHF. CDR3 DNA sequence: TGTGCCAGCAGTGATGAAGGGCACGTAGCCCAGCATTTT. Full variable domain (outside the CDR3, taken from reference TRBV2 and TRBJ1-5): EPEVTQTPSHQVTQMGQEVILRCVPISNHLYFYWYRQILGQKVEFLVSFYNNEISEKSEIFDDQFSVERPDGSNFTLKIRSTKLEDSAMYFCASSDEGHVAQHFGDGTRLSIL.

This chain uses TRBV6-1 with TRBJ2-1; no clear D gene. Germline CDR1 is MNHNS and CDR2 is SASEGT. This CDR3 has 16 amino acids. V lost 0 bases to trimming and J lost 0 bases, with 9 bases between them. The CDR3 sequence: CASSEALWISYNEQFF. CDR3 in DNA: TGTGCCAGCAGTGAAGCTCTCTGGATCTCCTACAATGAGCAGTTCTTC.

V usage is TRBV9 and J usage is TRBJ1-4, with a tentative D call TRBD1 (6 bases). This CDR3 comprises 15 residues. Per the germline V gene, CDR1 is SGDLS and CDR2 is YYNGEE. Trimming removed 4 bases at V and 8 bases at J, with 18 bases between. This chain's CDR3 is CASSQTGSQTEKLFF. CDR3 DNA: TGTGCCAGCAGCCAGACAGGTTCACAGACGGAAAAACTGTTTTTT. Full variable domain (rest looked up from reference TRBV9 and TRBJ1-4): DSGVTQTPKHLITATGQRVTLRCSPRSGDLSVYWYQQSLDQGLQFLIQYYNGEERAKGNILERFSAQQFPDLHSELNLSSLELGDSALYFCASSQTGSQTEKLFFGSGTQLSVL.

The chain recombines TRBV5-6 with TRBJ2-2, with D uncertain. This CDR3 region has 14 residues. Trimming removed 0 bases at V and 1 base at J, with 4 bases between. CDR1 is SGHDT and CDR2 is YYEEEE in the germline V gene. The CDR3 loop is CASSLDRNTGELFF. Here the CDR3 DNA reads TGTGCCAGCAGCTTGGATCGGAACACCGGGGAGCTGTTTTTT.

About this clone itself: A junction boundary mismatches the germline segment, possibly from a read error. The chain is built from TRBV5-1 and TRBJ2-7; possible D gene TRBD2, 6 bases. The CDR3 length is 17 residues. Germline lookup yields CDR1 SGHRS and CDR2 YFSETQ. CDR3 bases: TGCGCCAGCAGTATCACGGGACTCTATCCAGGATCCTACGAGCAGTGCTTC. Translating gives CASSITGLYPGSYEQCF.

The rearrangement uses TRBV6-5 and TRBJ1-6, with TRBD1 identical over 7 bases. V gave up 4 bases and J gave up 7 bases; unmatched junction bases: 7. This CDR3 spans 15 amino acids. Germline loops: CDR1 MNHEY, CDR2 SVGAGI. Here the CDR3 reads CASSFRDSRNSPLHF. In DNA, the CDR3 is TGTGCCAGCAGTTTCCGGGACAGTAGGAATTCACCCCTCCACTTT.

This chain links TRBV11-2 with TRBJ1-4, with 9 bases fitting TRBD1. Germline lookup yields CDR1 SGHAT and CDR2 FQNNGV. V trimming: 5 bases; J trimming: 1 base; junction bases outside the gene matches: 2. This CDR3 comprises 15 residues. CDR3 nucleotide sequence: TGTGCCAGCAGCCTGACAGGGGGAACTAATGAAAAACTGTTTTTT. The encoded protein is CASSLTGGTNEKLFF.

The V gene is TRBV7-2, the J gene TRBJ2-7; 8 positions match TRBD1. Germline V gene data show CDR1 as SGHTA and CDR2 as FQGNSA. The CDR3 covers 15 residues. V lost 5 bases to trimming and J lost 2 bases; unmatched junction nucleotides: 8. CDR3 protein: CASSISTGVTYEQYV. DNA for the CDR3: TGTGCCAGCAGCATTTCGACAGGGGTTACCTACGAGCAGTACGTC.

The chain couples TRBV6-5 to TRBJ2-5; 8 nucleotides match TRBD2. The CDR3 spans 13 residues. Losses at the gene ends were 8 bases for V and 4 bases for J; bases not matched to a gene: 6. Germline V gene sequence: CDR1 MNHEY, CDR2 SVGAGI. The chain's CDR3 is CASARGGLETQYF. CDR3 nucleotides: TGTGCCAGCGCCCGGGGGGGTCTAGAGACCCAGTACTTC.

The J gene is TRBJ1-2, the V gene TRBV5-4, with D uncertain. Germline CDR1 reads SGHNT; CDR2 reads YYREEE (reference sequence). The V end was cut by 0 bases, the J end by 4 bases, with 13 bases between. This CDR3 has 15 amino acids. The CDR3 DNA sequence: TGTGCCAGCAGCTTGGGCGCAGGAACCCCCTATGGCTACACCTTC. Translated: CASSLGAGTPYGYTF.